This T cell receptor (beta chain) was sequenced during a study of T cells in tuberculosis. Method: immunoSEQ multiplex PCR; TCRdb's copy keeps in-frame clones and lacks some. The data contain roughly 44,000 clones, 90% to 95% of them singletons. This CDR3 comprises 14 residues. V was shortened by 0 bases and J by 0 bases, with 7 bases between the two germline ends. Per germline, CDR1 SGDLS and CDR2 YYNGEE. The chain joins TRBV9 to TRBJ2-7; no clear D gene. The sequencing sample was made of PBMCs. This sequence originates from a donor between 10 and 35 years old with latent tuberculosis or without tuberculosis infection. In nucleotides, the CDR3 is TGTGCCAGCAGCGTAGAACTCGTCTCCTACGAGCAGTACTTC. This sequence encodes CASSVELVSYEQYF.